This T cell receptor beta chain was recorded in a study of T cell repertoires in cytomegalovirus infection. Germline V CDR1 and CDR2: ENHRY, SYGVKD. V was pared by 4 bases and J by 1 base, with 7 bases between. The length of the CDR3 is 13 residues. Each CDR3 protein is one row after TCRdb ran MiXCR on the reads. Of hundreds of thousands of distinct CDR3 sequences in the sample, approximately 32% were seen once. Concerning this clonotype: Antigen specificity is unknown.

Material: cultured CD8+ T cells from PBMCs, obtained from culture after CMV antigen stimulation. The genes are TRBV10-3 and TRBJ1-1; the D is unclear. The sequence was obtained from a human donor in good health (CMV status not recorded). Some clones in this sample may be carry-over from other donors' samples. The CDR3 loop reads CAISARGNTEAFF. In DNA, the CDR3 is TGTGCCATCAGTGCCCGGGGGAACACTGAAGCTTTCTTT.